This TCR beta chain is from a study of CD8+ T cells in alopecia areata. Study-level information: Percent of scalp involved defined treated patients' severity scores.

Investigators isolated RNA and reverse transcribed it into cDNA to act as the sequencing template. The data were produced by immunoSEQ multiplex PCR, yet TCRdb's version contains in-frame clones alone and is incomplete. The table records about 190,000 clones, approximately 57% of them present only once. General observations from the study: The study found that many expanded lesional clones persisted in scalp and blood during tofacitinib. Normal scalp had lower clonality than lesional scalp, with alopecia totalis/universalis lesions showing this most strongly.

Treatment described: oral pan-JAK inhibitor, 5-10 mg twice daily. To note about this clone: Its antigen is not known.

Germline V CDR1 and CDR2: LGHNA, YSLEER. The CDR3 extends over 17 amino acids. Losses at the gene ends were 4 bases for V and 5 bases for J; bases not matched to a gene: 11. The chain recombines TRBV4-3 with TRBJ2-2; 9 positions match TRBD2. The TCR was taken from a human donor with alopecia areata. This specimen consisted of CD4+ T cells sorted from blood, obtained at week 24, from a patient treated with tofacitinib. CDR3 loop: CASSPSSRGGRTGELFF. The CDR3 DNA reads as TGCGCCAGCAGCCCGTCGTCGCGGGGGGGCCGGACCGGGGAGCTGTTTTTT.